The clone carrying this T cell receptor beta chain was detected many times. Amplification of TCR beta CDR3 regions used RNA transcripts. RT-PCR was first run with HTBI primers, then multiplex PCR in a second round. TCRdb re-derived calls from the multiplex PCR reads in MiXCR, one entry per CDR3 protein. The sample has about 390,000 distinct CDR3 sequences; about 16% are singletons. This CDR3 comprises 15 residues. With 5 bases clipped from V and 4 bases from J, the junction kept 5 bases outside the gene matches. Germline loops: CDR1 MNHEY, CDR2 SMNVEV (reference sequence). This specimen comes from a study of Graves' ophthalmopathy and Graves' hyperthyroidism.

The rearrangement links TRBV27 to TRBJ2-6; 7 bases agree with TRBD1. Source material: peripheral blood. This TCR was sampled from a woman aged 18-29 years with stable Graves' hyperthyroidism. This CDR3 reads CASSMTGHGANVLTF. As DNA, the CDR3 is TGTGCCAGCAGTATGACAGGGCACGGGGCCAACGTCCTGACTTTC.